This T cell receptor beta chain was obtained from a study of OX40 agonist ivuxolimab in advanced cancers. TCRdb keeps only in-frame clones here, not all; method: immunoSEQ multiplex PCR. Seen here are 80,000 to 130,000 clones, roughly nine tenths observed once, and the top ten hold roughly 0.3%. This CDR3 contains 15 residues. V lost 1 base and J lost 5; bases outside the gene matches: 6. CDR1 and CDR2 from the germline V gene are SGHRS and YFSETQ. The chain uses TRBV5-1 and TRBJ2-5; TRBD2 aligns across 9 bases. This clonotype was sampled from an adult with an advanced solid tumor such as melanoma, head and neck, liver or kidney cancer. The material was CD4+ or CD8+ T cells sorted from blood, obtained in a trial of the OX40 agonist ivuxolimab. CDR3 nucleotide sequence: TGCGCCAGCAGCTTGTTTAGCGGGAGATCTGAGACCCAGTACTTC. Translation gives CASSLFSGRSETQYF.